This T cell receptor (beta chain) was identified in a study of T cell repertoires in cytomegalovirus infection. Turning to the study itself: HLA-B-restricted CMV epitopes that are well studied, plus recently identified HLA-C-restricted ones, were used by the study.

Via MiXCR, TCRdb re-called the reads, giving one row per CDR3 protein. In the table there are about 160,000 distinct CDR3 sequences, about a fifth of which are singletons. Germline CDR1 is SGHVS and CDR2 is FNYEAQ. This CDR3 contains 15 residues. With 0 bases removed from V and 7 bases from J, the gap between germline ends came to 10 bases. This clonotype was counted between two and nine times. Its specificity is not known. Findings and caveats of the study: The response measured ex vivo was dominated by TCR beta clonotypes (HLA-C-restricted and CMV-specific).

The sequence was obtained from a human donor in good health (CMV status not recorded). Some clones in this sample may be carry-over from other donors' samples. The input for sequencing was CD8+ T cells from cultured PBMCs, taken from culture after CMV antigen stimulation. This chain links TRBV7-6 with TRBJ1-6; D is unresolved. The CDR3 here is CASSLAKGANSPLHF. Here the CDR3 DNA reads TGTGCCAGCAGCTTAGCGAAGGGCGCCAATTCACCCCTCCACTTT. Using reference TRBV7-6 and TRBJ1-6 for the parts outside the CDR3, the full variable domain is GAGVSQSPRYKVTKRGQDVALRCDPISGHVSLYWYRQALGQGPEFLTYFNYEAQQDKSGLPNDRFSAERPEGSISTLTIQRTEQRDSAMYRCASSLAKGANSPLHFGNGTRLTVT.